This T cell receptor (beta chain) is from a study of blood T cell repertoires in COVID-19. The protocol was immunoSEQ multiplex PCR, while the TCRdb copy is restricted to in-frame clones and leaves out a portion. Of about 86,000 clones listed, about 90% are singletons. Concerning this clone: This sample includes further DNA sequences coding for the same CDR3.

The V gene end was trimmed by 7 bases and the J gene end by 5 bases; junction bases not matched to a gene: 6. CDR1 is MNHEY and CDR2 is SVGAGI in the germline V gene. This CDR3 contains 14 residues. The chain joins TRBV6-5 to TRBJ2-3; 10 bases line up with TRBD2. Sequencing was done on a sample of peripheral blood. The source is a human donor in a cohort sampled during active COVID-19. In nucleotides, the CDR3 is TGTGCCAGCAAGGGGACTAGCGCGAAAGATACGCAGTATTTT. Protein sequence: CASKGTSAKDTQYF.